A selection of T cell receptor beta chains follows, all from one sample in a study of identical twins. A single record per CDR3 protein comes from TCRdb applying MiXCR to the 5' RACE reads. The repertoire has 450,000 to 650,000 distinct CDR3 sequences, around 9.6% of them found once; the top ten carry approximately 3.2%. These records were also assigned to another study, of yellow fever vaccine responses in identical twins.

The sequenced sample was PBMCs. Receptor source: a woman under 30 in good health. Each CDR3 is given with its conserved first and last residue. The D gene is left open where the match is weak. Rows give clone size only sometimes, using once, few, many, or a class for an expanded clone.

clone size	V gene	J gene	D gene	CDR3 DNA	CDR3 protein
few	TRBV7-2	TRBJ2-5	TRBD1	TGTGCCAGCAGCATCCCGACAGGGGAAGAGACCCAGTACTTC	CASSIPTGEETQYF
many	TRBV7-9	TRBJ2-7	.	TGTGCCAGCAGCTTAGAGTACGGCGAGCAGTACTTC	CASSLEYGEQYF
many	TRBV6-2/TRBV6-3	TRBJ2-7	TRBD1	TGTGCCAGCAGTTACTTCGGGACAGATAACTACGAGCAGTACTTC	CASSYFGTDNYEQYF
.	TRBV30	TRBJ2-1	.	TGTGCCTGGAGGGAAAACTATGATGTAGACAATGAGCAGTTCTTC	CAWRENYDVDNEQFF
.	TRBV7-2	TRBJ1-6	TRBD1	TGTGCCAGCAGCTTCAGGGGACAGGGTAATTCACCCCTCCACTTT	CASSFRGQGNSPLHF
.	TRBV7-9	TRBJ2-7	.	TGTGCCAGCAGCTCGTTGTCGGTTATGAGCTCCTACGAGCAGTACTTC	CASSSLSVMSSYEQYF
.	TRBV5-6	TRBJ2-2	TRBD2	TGTGCCAGCAGCCTTCGACTAGCGGGGGGCTTTTTTACCGGGGAGCTGTTTTTT	CASSLRLAGGFFTGELFF
.	TRBV7-2	TRBJ2-3	TRBD2	TGTGCCAGCAGCCCAAACCCGACTAGCGGGTGGGCTAATACGCAGTATTTT	CASSPNPTSGWANTQYF
few	TRBV20-1	TRBJ2-3	.	TGCAGTGCTAGAGACCCTTTTCCAGATACGCAGTATTTT	CSARDPFPDTQYF
.	TRBV7-8	TRBJ2-1	TRBD1	TGTGCCAGCAGCTTAGCCGACAGGGGGGAGCAGTTCTTC	CASSLADRGEQFF
many	TRBV5-1	TRBJ1-5	.	TGCGCCAGCAGCTTGGAGGGAGGGAGCAATCAGCCCCAGCATTTT	CASSLEGGSNQPQHF
many	TRBV25-1	TRBJ2-5	.	TGTGCCAGCAGTGAAGGATCCAGGTACCAAGAGACCCAGTACTTC	CASSEGSRYQETQYF
.	TRBV12-3/TRBV12-4	TRBJ2-3	.	TGTGCCAGCAGTTTTAGTCCCACAGATACGCAGTATTTT	CASSFSPTDTQYF
few	TRBV2	TRBJ1-4	.	TGTGCCAGCAACGAAAGGGAAAATGAAAAACTGTTTTTT	CASNERENEKLFF
.	TRBV7-2	TRBJ2-7	.	TGTGCCAGCAGCTTAGGGGCCAGGGTCTTCCCCTACGAGCAGTACTTC	CASSLGARVFPYEQYF
many	TRBV10-3	TRBJ2-3	TRBD1	TGTGCCATCAGTGCTACAGGGGCCTACACAGATACGCAGTATTTT	CAISATGAYTDTQYF
few	TRBV6-2/TRBV6-3	TRBJ2-1	.	TGTGCCAGCAGTTACTCAAGCGAGCAGCAGTTCTTC	CASSYSSEQQFF
.	TRBV6-1	TRBJ2-7	.	TGTGCCAGCACCACCTCCTACGAGCAGTACTTC	CASTTSYEQYF
.	TRBV7-8	TRBJ1-1	.	TGTGCCAGCACCCCGTTCAGGAACACTGAAGCTTTCTTT	CASTPFRNTEAFF
few	TRBV27	TRBJ2-4	TRBD1	TGTGCCAGCAGCCTAGACGACAGGGGGCTGAACATTCAGTACTTC	CASSLDDRGLNIQYF
few	TRBV7-6	TRBJ2-3	TRBD1	TGTGCCAGCAGCTTAGGGCGGACAGGGAACACAGATACGCAGTATTTT	CASSLGRTGNTDTQYF
few	TRBV7-2	TRBJ2-7	TRBD2	TGTGCCAGCAGCTTACCGCCCGCCGGGACTAACGAGCAGTACTTC	CASSLPPAGTNEQYF
few	TRBV12-3/TRBV12-4	TRBJ2-1	.	TGTGCCAGCAGTTTATCGGGAGCCAAGGGGTCCTACAATGAGCAGTTCTTC	CASSLSGAKGSYNEQFF
.	TRBV12-3/TRBV12-4	TRBJ2-7	TRBD2	TGTGCCAGCAGTCCGTCCGGTGGGCTAGCGGTCTCCTACGAGCAGTACTTC	CASSPSGGLAVSYEQYF
many	TRBV7-9	TRBJ2-5	.	TGTGCCAGCAGCTTAGGGGCCCAAGAGACCCAGTACTTC	CASSLGAQETQYF
few	TRBV7-7	TRBJ2-3	.	TGTGCTAGCAGCCGAGGGGGGCAGGGGAGGACAGATACGCAGTATTTT	CASSRGGQGRTDTQYF
few	TRBV27	TRBJ2-6	.	TGTGCCAGCAGTTTAATCCCCTCTGGGGCCAACGTCCTGACTTTC	CASSLIPSGANVLTF
.	TRBV7-9	TRBJ2-2	.	TGTGCCAGCAGCTTAGTTCTGGGACCCCATTCCGGGGAGCTGTTTTTT	CASSLVLGPHSGELFF
few	TRBV25-1	TRBJ2-5	.	TGTGCCAGCAGTGAATTAATTTGGGGGCGCGAGACCCAGTACTTC	CASSELIWGRETQYF
many	TRBV7-2	TRBJ2-1	TRBD1	TGTGCCAGCAGCTTACCCTGGGACAGGACAGACAATGAGCAGTTCTTC	CASSLPWDRTDNEQFF
few	TRBV2	TRBJ1-1	.	TGTGCCAGCAGACGGACCATCGGGTACACTGAAGCTTTCTTT	CASRRTIGYTEAFF
few	TRBV9	TRBJ1-2	.	TGTGCCAGCAGACCCGACGGTAACTATGGCTACACCTTC	CASRPDGNYGYTF
.	TRBV6-5	TRBJ2-1	.	TGTGCCAGCAGTTACTCAAAAGTAAACAATGAGCAGTTCTTC	CASSYSKVNNEQFF
many	TRBV4-1	TRBJ2-1	.	TGCGCCAGCAGCCAAGGGTCGAATCCTAGAAATGAGCAGTTCTTC	CASSQGSNPRNEQFF
few	TRBV20-1	TRBJ2-1	.	TGCAGTGTCCAAGGGCAGGTTGAGCAGTTCTTC	CSVQGQVEQFF
.	TRBV7-2	TRBJ2-3	TRBD2	TGTGCCAGCAGCTCGGGGGGTGGGTCCTCCTACACAGATACGCAGTATTTT	CASSSGGGSSYTDTQYF
few	TRBV7-2	TRBJ2-3	TRBD2	TGTGCCAGCAGCTTGGTTTGGGGGGGGGGAGAAGATACGCAGTATTTT	CASSLVWGGGEDTQYF
many	TRBV20-1	TRBJ2-5	TRBD2	TGCAGTGCTAGTCTTAGCGGGGGGGCGAGAGAGACCCAGTACTTC	CSASLSGGARETQYF
many	TRBV4-3	TRBJ2-6	.	TGCGCCAGCAGCCAAGAAGGAGGGCCTGGGGCCAACGTCCTGACTTTC	CASSQEGGPGANVLTF
many	TRBV10-3	TRBJ2-3	TRBD2	TGTGCCATTCAGCGGGAGGGCACAGATACGCAGTATTTT	CAIQREGTDTQYF
many	TRBV4-2	TRBJ2-5	TRBD2	TGTGCCAGCAGCCCATCCGGGGAGGGGATGGGAGAGACCCAGTACTTC	CASSPSGEGMGETQYF
few	TRBV15	TRBJ1-2	TRBD1	TGTGCCACCAGCAGAGGTGGACAGGGAGAGGGCTACACCTTC	CATSRGGQGEGYTF
many	TRBV10-3	TRBJ2-7	.	TGTGCCATCAGTGGCTTAGAGTCCTACGAGCAGTACTTC	CAISGLESYEQYF
.	TRBV11-1	TRBJ2-7	TRBD1	TGTGCCAGCAGCCGCCCCGGGACAGTATACGAGCAGTACTTC	CASSRPGTVYEQYF
few	TRBV18	TRBJ2-7	TRBD1	TGTGCCAGCTCACCTCAGGGACAGGGTTACGAGCAGTACTTC	CASSPQGQGYEQYF
many	TRBV4-2	TRBJ1-2	TRBD1	TGTGCCAGCAGCCGAGACAGGGGCGGCTATGGCTACACCTTC	CASSRDRGGYGYTF
many	TRBV21-1	TRBJ2-5	.	TGTGCCAGCAGCAAGGGACTACAGGGGGCAGGGGAGACCCAGTACTTC	CASSKGLQGAGETQYF
.	TRBV4-3	TRBJ2-1	.	TGCGCCAGCAGCCAAGCCAGGAGAGGCCAAAGCAATGAGCAGTTCTTC	CASSQARRGQSNEQFF
many	TRBV4-2	TRBJ2-7	TRBD2	TGTGCCAGCAGCCAAGATTTCTCGGACGGCGCTAGCGGCTCCTACGAGCAGTACTTC	CASSQDFSDGASGSYEQYF
.	TRBV14	TRBJ1-1	TRBD1	TGTGCCAGCAGCCACGCAGGGGGCATCACTGAAGCTTTCTTT	CASSHAGGITEAFF
once	TRBV2	TRBJ2-1	TRBD1	TGTGCCAGCAGTACTGGACAGGGCAAGACGGAGCAGTTCTTC	CASSTGQGKTEQFF
.	TRBV6-1	TRBJ2-4	.	TGTGCCAGCAGCCCTATCGGGGGCTCGGGATATCTAGCCAAAAACATTCAGTACTTC	CASSPIGGSGYLAKNIQYF
few	TRBV29-1	TRBJ2-7	.	TGCAGCGTTGAAGATCCCCGGGGCCCCTACGAGCAGTACTTC	CSVEDPRGPYEQYF
.	TRBV24-1	TRBJ2-6	TRBD2	TGTGCCACCAGTGCCCGACCGGGACTAGCAAACTCCGGGGCCAACGTCCTGACTTTC	CATSARPGLANSGANVLTF
.	TRBV27	TRBJ2-7	.	TGTGCCAGCAGTTTATCCAGTCCCCGCGGCGGGGCGAACACCTACGAGCAGTACTTC	CASSLSSPRGGANTYEQYF
few	TRBV20-1	TRBJ2-1	TRBD2	TGCAGTGGCCCTAGCGGGAGATACAATGAGCAGTTCTTC	CSGPSGRYNEQFF
many	TRBV3-1	TRBJ1-6	.	TGTGCCAGCAGCAACAGCGGTCTCGGATCACCCCTCCACTTT	CASSNSGLGSPLHF